This entry lists 15 T cell receptor beta chains sequenced from one sample in a study of blood T cell repertoires in COVID-19. The data were produced by immunoSEQ multiplex PCR, yet TCRdb's version contains in-frame clones alone and is incomplete. Among about 200,000 clones, about three quarters were seen once, and the ten largest hold approximately 3%. The specimen was peripheral blood. These receptors were taken from a woman aged 80 or over with active or convalescent COVID-19.

This chain links TRBV7-9 with TRBJ1-1, with D hard to call. Germline assignment: CDR1 SEHNR and CDR2 FQNEAQ (reference sequence). Trimming removed 5 bases from V and 6 bases from J, with 19 bases in between. This CDR3 spans 15 amino acids. Written as DNA, the CDR3 is TGTGCCAGCAGCCACTTCCTCGATAGTTCCCCTGAAGCTTTCTTT. It encodes CASSHFLDSSPEAFF. The variable domain in full, with the rest retrieved from reference TRBV7-9 and TRBJ1-1, is DTGVSQNPRHKITKRGQNVTFRCDPISEHNRLYWYRQTLGQGPEFLTYFQNEAQLEKSRLLSDRFSAERPKGSFSTLEIQRTEQGDSAMYLCASSHFLDSSPEAFFGQGTRLTVV.

V usage is TRBV2 and J usage is TRBJ2-3; 7 bases align to TRBD1. J was trimmed by 4 bases and V by 6 bases; bases with no gene match: 4. Germline CDR1 is SNHLY and CDR2 is FYNNEI. This CDR3 region has 13 residues. Here the CDR3 reads CASRRGGPDTQYF. The CDR3 coding sequence is TGTGCCAGCAGAAGAGGGGGCCCAGATACGCAGTATTTT.

The chain employs TRBV7-9 and TRBJ1-4; no clear D gene. V lost 5 bases, J lost 11 bases, and 12 bases lay in between. CDR3 length equals 12 residues. The germline CDR1 and CDR2 sequences are SEHNR and FQNEAQ (reference sequence). CDR3 region: CASSQVDGKLFF. CDR3 coding DNA: TGTGCCAGCAGCCAAGTAGACGGGAAACTGTTTTTT.

Remarks on this clone: The same CDR3 can be traced to other DNA sequences in this sample. This chain connects TRBV19 to TRBJ1-1; the D is unclear. Germline CDR1 and CDR2: LNHDA and SQIVND (reference sequence). The ends were cut back, 4 bases at V and 0 bases at J, with 6 bases in the middle. The CDR3 has 13 residues. This chain's CDR3 is CASSTGMNTEAFF. The DNA for the CDR3 is TGTGCCAGTAGTACGGGGATGAACACTGAAGCTTTCTTT.

As for this clone: An end of the junction differs from the germline gene, which may be a read error. The chain carries TRBV5-1 and TRBJ1-4, with D unclear. Looked up from germline, CDR1 is SGHRS and CDR2 is YFSETQ. CDR3 length equals 12 residues. CDR3 residues: CASSPNREILFF. CDR3 nucleotide sequence: TGCGCCAGCAGCCCTAACCGGGAAATACTGTTTTTT.

This clone was seen once. The chain combines TRBV21-1 with TRBJ2-1; TRBD2 is taken as the D call from the table, unchecked against the DNA. TRBV21-1 is classified as a pseudogene. The CDR3 extends over 15 amino acids. The CDR3: CASSPKSGGGNEQFF. DNA for the CDR3: TGTGCCAGCAGTCCTAAAAGTGGGGGGGGAAATGAGCAGTTCTTC.

Comment on this clone: The junction does not match germline at one end; this may be a read error. V gene TRBV6-5 combines with J gene TRBJ2-7, with TRBD2 identical over 7 bases. The CDR3 runs 12 residues. From germline, CDR1 is MNHEY and CDR2 SVGAGI. The CDR3 region is CASSYSSGMLHF. The CDR3 nucleotides are TGTGCCAGCAGTTACTCGAGCGGGATGCTACATTTC.

The CDR3 reads CASSPSGGAYPDTQYF. CDR3 coding DNA: TGTGCCAGCAGCCCAAGCGGGGGGGCCTATCCAGATACGCAGTATTTT. The chain has TRBV7-2 and TRBJ2-3, with 10 bases that match TRBD2. CDR1 and CDR2 from the germline V gene are SGHTA and FQGNSA. The trim removed 5 bases at V and 4 bases at J, leaving 9 bases unmatched. The CDR3 spans 16 residues. Full variable domain (remainder filled in from reference TRBV7-2 and TRBJ2-3): GAGVSQSPSNKVTEKGKDVELRCDPISGHTALYWYRQSLGQGLEFLIYFQGNSAPDKSGLPSDRFSAERTGGSVSTLTIQRTQQEDSAVYLCASSPSGGAYPDTQYFGPGTRLTVL.

The chain has TRBV7-2 and TRBJ1-2; 9 bases are shared with TRBD1. Germline CDR1 is SGHTA and CDR2 is FQGNSA. CDR3 length: 14 residues. V gave up 5 bases and J gave up 2 bases; unmatched junction bases: 3. This CDR3 is CASSTGQGNYGYTF. The CDR3 region has the DNA TGTGCCAGCAGCACCGGACAGGGGAACTATGGCTACACCTTC.

The chain joins TRBV6-6 to TRBJ2-5, with TRBD2 identical over 10 bases. CDR1 and CDR2 from the germline V gene are MNHNY and SVGAGI (reference sequence). V was clipped by 5 bases and J by 1 base; unmatched bases: 4. The CDR3 totals 15 residues. The CDR3 nucleotides read TGTGCCAGCAGTACAGGACTAGCGGTCCAAGAGACCCAGTACTTC. Translated: CASSTGLAVQETQYF.

A single count supports this clone. The chain employs TRBV21-1 and TRBJ1-5; TRBD1, as called in the table, went unchecked against the DNA. TRBV21-1 is annotated as a pseudogene. This CDR3 comprises 16 residues. CDR3 amino acids: CASSRTTRNSNQPQHF. The CDR3 coding sequence is TGTGCCAGCAGCAGAACGACAAGAAATAGCAATCAGCCCCAGCATTTT.

This clone was counted between two and nine times. The chain links TRBV5-4 to TRBJ2-7, with TRBD2 identical over 8 bases. The junction had 4 bases not matched to a gene; V was cut back by 0 bases and J by 2 bases. CDR3 length equals 15 residues. Germline-derived CDR1 and CDR2 are SGHNT and YYREEE (reference sequence). Written as DNA, the CDR3 is TGTGCCAGCAGCTTGGGTACTAGCGGAACCTACGAGCAGTACTTC. Protein product: CASSLGTSGTYEQYF.

CDR3 in amino acids: CASSQQYVVPGEKLFF. CDR3 DNA sequence: TGTGCCAGCAGTCAACAATACGTGGTGCCGGGGGAAAAACTGTTTTTT. The rearrangement links TRBV28 to TRBJ1-4; D remains unclear. The CDR3 length is 16 residues. Germline loops: CDR1 MDHEN, CDR2 SYDVKM. V was shortened by 5 bases and J by 8 bases, with 21 bases between the two germline ends.

DNA of the CDR3: TGCGCCAGCAGCTCGCCGACAGGGGGTTCCTACAATGAGCAGTTCTTC. This codes for CASSSPTGGSYNEQFF. The rearrangement links TRBV5-1 to TRBJ2-1; TRBD1 matches 9 bases. Germline-derived CDR1 and CDR2 are SGHRS and YFSETQ. This CDR3 is 16 amino acids long. J lost 1 base, V lost 3 bases, and 5 bases had no gene match.

This sequence joins TRBV10-3 and TRBJ2-2; 8 bases agree with TRBD2. V was clipped by 0 bases and J by 5 bases; unmatched bases: 5. CDR3 size: 16 residues. Germline CDR1 ENHRY, CDR2 SYGVKD. As DNA, the CDR3 is TGTGCCATCAGTGAGTCTAGCGGGGCAATTACCGGGGAGCTGTTTTTT. Its translation is CAISESSGAITGELFF.